Included here is one T cell receptor (beta chain) sequence, with context. Trimming at V came to 5 bases and at J to 4 bases, leaving 4 bases not matched to a gene. Germline assignment: CDR1 SNHLY and CDR2 FYNNEI. The CDR3 runs to 14 residues. The record originates from a study of blood T cell repertoires in COVID-19. The protocol was immunoSEQ multiplex PCR, while the TCRdb copy is restricted to in-frame clones and leaves out a portion. The table has approximately 220,000 clones, around 80% seen once. The rearrangement uses TRBV2 and TRBJ1-5; TRBD1 aligns across 8 bases. The source material was peripheral blood. This TCR derives from a woman in her forties or fifties with acute or convalescent COVID-19. CDR3 amino acids: CASSYGTGNQPQHF. As DNA, the CDR3 is TGTGCCAGCAGTTATGGGACAGGTAATCAGCCCCAGCATTTT.